The T cell receptor beta chain under discussion was sequenced for a study of TIL therapy for anti-PD-1-resistant metastatic lung cancer. Background on the study: Patients had a median age of around 56 years (range 38-75). Tumors carried a median about 1.5 non-synonymous mutations per megabase.

Specified time point: pre-treatment sample, taken before nivolumab and TIL therapy. This clone was seen once. The libraries were made with immunoSEQ v3. Profiled with immunoSEQ multiplex PCR; TCRdb holds only in-frame clones, not every one. The sample lists roughly 16,000 clones, 74% occurring once. The trim removed 3 bases at V and 1 base at J, leaving 7 bases unmatched. In germline, CDR1 is SGDLS, CDR2 YYNGEE. CDR3 length equals 16 residues. The clonotype was recovered from a person between 25 and 80 years old with non-small cell lung cancer. V is TRBV9 and J is TRBJ2-3; TRBD1 matches 8 bases. The starting material was blood, obtained at baseline. The CDR3 region is CASSAPPGGRTDTQYF. The CDR3 bases are TGTGCCAGCAGCGCTCCTCCAGGGGGCCGCACAGATACGCAGTATTTT.